This T cell receptor (beta chain) was found in a study of blood T cell repertoires in COVID-19. Study summary: Acute-phase and convalescent COVID-19 samples originated in the United States, Italy and Spain. T cells, B-cell-depleted T cells, or PBMCs supplied cDNA or gDNA.

The CDR3 sequence is 13 residues long. Trimming took 7 bases from V and 4 from J, leaving 11 bases between them. The germline gives CDR1 LNHDA, CDR2 SQIVND (reference sequence). Study processing details: From reference gene primer amplification, estimates of nucleated cell counts were derived. Sequenced by immunoSEQ multiplex PCR; TCRdb stores in-frame clones only, minus some. V and J calls and clone size come straight from that table; D and trimming were deduced from the DNA. This table holds some 74,000 clones, more than 60% found once. This chain uses TRBV19 with TRBJ1-5; D is ambiguous. This receptor was taken from a woman between 45 and 65 years old with acute or convalescent COVID-19. Specimen: peripheral blood. In DNA form, the CDR3 reads TGTGCCAGTAACATCTTTGCTAATCAGCCCCAGCATTTT. Translating it yields CASNIFANQPQHF.